This T cell receptor beta chain came from a study of control samples from healthy donors and cancer patients. Clones were read by immunoSEQ multiplex PCR, and TCRdb kept only the in-frame ones, dropping some. Of about 190,000 clones listed, about 90% are singletons. In germline, CDR1 is SNHLY, CDR2 FYNNEI. V was trimmed by 3 bases and J by 2 bases, leaving 7 bases between them. The CDR3 contains 13 residues. The source material was blood. The V and J genes are TRBV2 and TRBJ1-2, with D perhaps matching TRBD1 (5 bases). The sequence was obtained from a man younger than 40 in good health. The CDR3 DNA follows: TGTGCCAGCAGTGATACAGGAAACTATGGCTACACCTTC. It specifies CASSDTGNYGYTF.